The 13 T cell receptor delta chains presented below share a single source sample, sequenced in a study of γδ T cells in repeated Plasmodium falciparum infection. TCRdb re-processed the multiplex PCR reads using CATT. The repertoire holds about 89,000 delta-chain clones, with 1.4% as singletons. Vgamma9/Vdelta2+ and Vdelta2-negative gammadelta T cells were flow-sorted from PBMC for bulk sequencing. Sequences were obtained from gamma-delta T cells from blood. The receptors stem from a pool of human donors (malaria-infected and uninfected, not separated).

To note about this clone: The protein held in TCRdb is that of a much larger clone and does not match this DNA's translation at residue 15, likely because of a read error; the protein shown is translated from the DNA. The gene calls are TRDV1 and TRDJ1, with TRDD3 matching over 8 bases. The J gene was missing in TCRdb and was found by matching the end of the DNA to germline. CDR1 TSWWSYY and CDR2 QGS come from the germline V gene. The CDR3 has 19 amino acids. CDR3 bases: TGTGCTCTTGGGTGCCTGCCTTCTGACTGGGGGGTATACACCAATAAACTCATCTTT. Protein sequence: CALGCLPSDWGVYTNKLIF.

This clone was counted at least ten times. The rearrangement links TRDV2 to TRDJ1; 10 positions match TRDD3. With V trimmed by 1 base and J by 0 bases, 13 bases remained unmatched. Germline CDR1 GEAIGNYY, CDR2 EKD. CDR3 length equals 19 residues. CDR3: CACDTVGDTGGFDTDKLIF. CDR3 DNA: TGTGCCTGTGACACGGTGGGGGATACTGGGGGATTTGACACCGATAAACTCATCTTT.

This clone was counted only a few times. This is likely an artifact of a read error, given a far larger clone one base away. Other DNA sequences from this sample encode an identical CDR3 as well. J is TRDJ1 and V is TRDV1; TRDD3 aligns across 10 bases. The J gene, absent from TCRdb, was called here by matching the DNA to germline. With V trimmed by 2 bases and J by 3 bases, 33 bases remained unmatched. This CDR3 region has 25 residues. In germline, CDR1 is TSWWSYY, CDR2 QGS. The CDR3 here is CALGEMKGVLRFDWGIRGDADKLIF. DNA of the CDR3: TGTGCTCTTGGGGAAATGAAGGGCGTCCTACGCTTCGACTGGGGGATTCGGGGGGACGCCGATAAACTCATCTTT.

In this sample, this clone turned up a few times. The protein recorded in TCRdb matches a much larger clone and deviates from this DNA's translation at residue 7, suggesting a read error; the protein here is obtained by translating the DNA. V and J are TRDV1 and TRDJ1, with TRDD3 matching 8 bases. V shed 3 bases, J shed 6 bases, and the junction held 18 bases outside the gene matches. Germline CDR1 reads TSWWSYY; CDR2 reads QGS. The CDR3 is 18 residues long. In DNA, the CDR3 is TGTGCTCTTGGGGACAGGAACGGAAGGGGGATAATCGGGTATAAACTCATCTTT. The encoded protein is CALGDRNGRGIIGYKLIF.

This clone was seen ten or more times. The protein TCRdb lists belongs to a much larger clone and differs from this DNA's translation at residue 8, which points to a read error; the protein shown is made from the DNA. This chain uses TRDV2 with TRDJ2; 13 bases are a match to TRDD3. The CDR3 covers 20 residues. Germline CDR1 is GEAIGNYY and CDR2 is EKD. V was pared by 3 bases and J by 5 bases, with 17 bases of the junction left unmatched. The CDR3 loop is CACDPVYLSTGGYGTAQLFF. In DNA form, the CDR3 reads TGTGCCTGTGACCCTGTATATCTCAGTACTGGGGGATACGGCACAGCACAACTCTTCTTT.

This clone has more than one count but fewer than ten. A far larger clone is one base from this, pointing to a likely read error. Different DNA sequences within this sample yield the same CDR3. The chain has TRDV1 and TRDJ1; possibly TRDD3 for D (6 bases). No J gene is reported in TCRdb; it was inferred here by comparing the DNA with germline. Germline V gene lookup returns CDR1 TSWWSYY and CDR2 QGS. This CDR3 comprises 14 residues. As DNA, the CDR3 is TGTGCTCTCGGGGATTTAACCAGTGCCGATAAACTCATCTTT. It specifies CALGDLTSADKLIF.

Details on this clone: This is likely an artifact of a read error, given a far larger clone one base away. This CDR3 is also generated by other DNA sequences in the sample. This sequence joins TRDV1 and TRDJ1; 8 positions agree with TRDD3. The CDR3 has 17 amino acids. Per the germline V gene, CDR1 is TSWWSYY and CDR2 is QGS. The CDR3 DNA follows: TGTGCTCTTGGGAGCAATAGGTACTGGGGGTACACCGATAAGCTCATCTTT. The encoded protein is CALGSNRYWGYTDKLIF.

This clone was counted ten times or more. Translating this DNA gives a protein that differs at residue 17 from the TCRdb one, which belongs to a much larger clone; a read error is likely, and the protein shown is this translation. The chain joins TRDV1 to TRDJ2; 8 bases are a match to TRDD3. Germline V CDR1 and CDR2: TSWWSYY, QGS. The CDR3 loop spans 20 amino acids. CDR3 nucleotides: TGTGCTCTTGGGGAACTAGCCCTACTAGGTGGGGGATGGTTGACAGCACGACTCTTCTTT. Translating gives CALGELALLGGGWLTARLFF.

This clone was observed a few times. TCRdb's protein for this DNA is that of a much larger clone and differs from the translation at residue 10, likely a read error; the protein shown is the DNA translation. The CDR3 nucleotides are TGTGCCTGTGACACCGTTGGGGGATTCGACTCCGATAAACTCATCTTT. Its protein is CACDTVGGFDSDKLIF. This chain links TRDV2 with TRDJ1, with 8 bases lining up with TRDD3. Trimming at V came to 0 bases and at J to 3 bases, leaving 8 bases not matched to a gene. The CDR3 consists of 16 residues. CDR1 GEAIGNYY and CDR2 EKD come from the germline V gene.

Of note for this clone: With only one base between it and a far larger clone, this is likely a read error. This sample also contains other DNA sequences that code for the same CDR3. TRDV1 is the V gene, and the J gene was not called; the table's D gene call, TRDD3, was not cross checked with the DNA. This CDR3 region has 15 residues. Germline V gene sequence: CDR1 TSWWSYY, CDR2 QGS. CDR3 coding DNA: TGTGCTCTTGGGGAACAAGGAAGGTACACCGATAAGCTCATCTTT. Translation: CALGEQGRYTDKLIF.

This clone was observed a handful of times. TCRdb's protein, taken from a much larger clone, differs from this DNA's translation at residue 10, likely owing to a read error; the protein displayed comes from the DNA. V and J are TRDV2 and TRDJ1; D gene unclear. The CDR3 spans 13 residues. Germline CDR1 is GEAIGNYY and CDR2 is EKD. CDR3 residues: CACDTFQTDRLIF. The CDR3 DNA reads TGTGCCTGTGACACGTTCCAGACCGATAGACTCATCTTT.

In this sample, this clone turned up a few times. It differs at one base from a far larger clone, so likely a read error. At the DNA level, this CDR3 is encoded by other sequences in the same sample as well. This rearrangement joins TRDV1 to TRDJ1; TRDD3 is a possible D gene (5 bases). TCRdb supplies no J gene; here it was assigned by aligning the nucleotide sequence to germline. Germline CDR1 TSWWSYY, CDR2 QGS. This CDR3 has 16 amino acids. The CDR3: CALGEPLCQGVDKLIF. The CDR3 DNA sequence: TGTGCTCTCGGGGAACCCCTCTGCCAGGGGGTCGATAAACTCATCTTT.

This clone occurred a few times. This probably arose from a read error, given a far larger clone one base away. Different DNA sequences within this sample yield the same CDR3. The chain joins TRDV2 to TRDJ2, with D perhaps assigned TRDD2 or TRDD3 (6 bases each). Here the J gene came from matching the DNA to germline, since TCRdb omits it. The CDR3 totals 21 residues. With 1 base removed from V and 0 bases from J, the gap between germline ends came to 26 bases. CDR1 is GEAIGNYY, CDR2 EKD, per germline. CDR3 bases: TGTGCCTGTGACACTATAAGGGGGAGCCCTACCTTCCACGCTTTGACAGCACAACTCTTCTTT. Protein: CACDTIRGSPTFHALTAQLFF.